These 8 T cell receptor beta chains share one sample of origin, sequenced in a study of cytomegalovirus exposure and HLA in healthy donors. 13 Jbeta primers and 60 Vbeta primers were used for the PCR. Method: immunoSEQ multiplex PCR; TCRdb's copy keeps in-frame clones and lacks some. The sample records over 150,000 clones, approximately 79% being singletons. Sequencing was performed on PBMCs. These receptors were taken from a man in his forties or fifties in good health and CMV-seronegative.

The chain recombines TRBV4-1 with TRBJ2-7, with 10 bases lining up with TRBD1. The ends lost 1 base at V and 2 bases at J; junction bases unmatched: 5. The CDR3 is 16 residues long. The germline CDR1 and CDR2 sequences are MGHRA and YSYEKL. CDR3 loop: CASSQAPGQGAYEQYF. CDR3 DNA: TGCGCCAGCAGCCAAGCCCCCGGACAGGGGGCCTACGAGCAGTACTTC.

There are a few counts of this clone. Germline and junction disagree at one end, which may indicate a read error. The chain couples TRBV11-2 to TRBJ2-6; D is perhaps TRBD1 (5 bases). Germline CDR1 SGHAT, CDR2 FQNNGV. The length of the CDR3 is 16 residues. CDR3 DNA sequence: TGTGCCAGCCGGACAACTAAGTCCTCTGGGGCCAACGGCCTGACTTTC. Amino acids: CASRTTKSSGANGLTF.

This sequence joins TRBV6-4 and TRBJ2-1, with TRBD2 identical over 9 bases. V lost 3 bases to trimming and J lost 8 bases; unmatched junction nucleotides: 8. The CDR3 covers 15 residues. Germline V gene data show CDR1 as MRHNA and CDR2 as SNTAGT. CDR3 in DNA: TGTGCCAGCAGTGAGTCCGCTAGCGGGAACGATGAGCAGTTCTTC. This codes for CASSESASGNDEQFF.

The chain combines TRBV14 with TRBJ2-1, with 8 bases identical to TRBD2. Trimming at V came to 5 bases and at J to 2 bases, leaving 2 bases not matched to a gene. This CDR3 spans 14 amino acids. Germline CDR1 SGHDN, CDR2 FVKESK. In nucleotides, the CDR3 is TGTGCCAGCAGCGGCGGGAGGACCTACAATGAGCAGTTCTTC. Its translation: CASSGGRTYNEQFF.

The V and J genes are TRBV28 and TRBJ2-1; D gene unclear. CDR3 size: 12 residues. Germline-derived CDR1 and CDR2 are MDHEN and SYDVKM. V was pared by 8 bases and J by 9 bases, with 14 bases between. The chain's CDR3 is CASGLMISEQFF. Here the CDR3 DNA reads TGTGCCAGCGGCCTGATGATCAGTGAGCAGTTCTTC.

This chain uses TRBV29-1 with TRBJ2-3, with 11 nucleotides matching TRBD2. The CDR3 loop spans 16 amino acids. V trimming: 5 bases; J trimming: 1 base; junction bases outside the gene matches: 8. Germline lookup yields CDR1 SQVTM and CDR2 ANQGSEA. As DNA, the CDR3 is TGCAGCGTTACTGTTTTAGCGGGAGGGCGCACAGATACGCAGTATTTT. It encodes CSVTVLAGGRTDTQYF.

This chain uses TRBV2 with TRBJ1-6; D gene uncertain. CDR1 is SNHLY and CDR2 is FYNNEI in the germline V gene. The V end lost 3 bases, the J end lost 7 bases, and 7 bases lay between the germline ends. This CDR3 has 13 amino acids. CDR3 loop: CASSDTSNSPLHF. In nucleotides, the CDR3 is TGTGCCAGCAGTGATACATCGAATTCACCCCTCCACTTT. Based on the CDR3 plus reference TRBV2 and TRBJ1-6, the full variable domain is EPEVTQTPSHQVTQMGQEVILRCVPISNHLYFYWYRQILGQKVEFLVSFYNNEISEKSEIFDDQFSVERPDGSNFTLKIRSTKLEDSAMYFCASSDTSNSPLHFGNGTRLTVT.

This clone was seen a single time. The CDR3 spells CASSLGLAGADTQYF. The CDR3 DNA follows: TGTGCCAGCAGCTTAGGCCTGGCGGGGGCAGATACGCAGTATTTT. The chain joins TRBV13 to TRBJ2-3; 7 nucleotides align to TRBD2. Trimming at V came to 0 bases and at J to 4 bases, leaving 4 bases not matched to a gene. This CDR3 spans 15 amino acids. Germline V gene lookup returns CDR1 PRHDT and CDR2 FYEKMQ (reference sequence).